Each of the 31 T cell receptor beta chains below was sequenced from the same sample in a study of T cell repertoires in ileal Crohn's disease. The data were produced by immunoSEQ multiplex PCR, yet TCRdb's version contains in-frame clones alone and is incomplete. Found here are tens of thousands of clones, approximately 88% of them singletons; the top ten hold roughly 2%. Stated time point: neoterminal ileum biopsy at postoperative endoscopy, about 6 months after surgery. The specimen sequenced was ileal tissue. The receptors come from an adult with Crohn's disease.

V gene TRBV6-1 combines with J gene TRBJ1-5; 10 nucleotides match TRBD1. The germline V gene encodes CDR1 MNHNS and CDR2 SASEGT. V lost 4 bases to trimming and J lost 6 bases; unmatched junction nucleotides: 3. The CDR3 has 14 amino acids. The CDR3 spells CASSGTGGGQPQHF. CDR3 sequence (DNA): TGTGCCAGCAGTGGGACAGGGGGTGGTCAGCCCCAGCATTTT.

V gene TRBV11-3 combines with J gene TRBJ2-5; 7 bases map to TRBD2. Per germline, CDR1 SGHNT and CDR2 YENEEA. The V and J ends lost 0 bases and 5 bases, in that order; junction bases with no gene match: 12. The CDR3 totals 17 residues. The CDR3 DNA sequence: TGTGCCAGCAGCTTAGATCAGACCGTACGGGGGGAGGAGACCCAGTACTTC. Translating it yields CASSLDQTVRGEETQYF.

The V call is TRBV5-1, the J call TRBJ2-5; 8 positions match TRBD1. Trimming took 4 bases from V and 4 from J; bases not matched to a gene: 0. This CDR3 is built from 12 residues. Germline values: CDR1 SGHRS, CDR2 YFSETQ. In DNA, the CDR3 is TGCGCCAGCAGCGGACAGGGAGAGACCCAGTACTTC. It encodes CASSGQGETQYF.

Here the CDR3 reads CASLQGLGNTIYF. CDR3 coding DNA: TGTGCCAGTCTACAGGGGTTAGGAAACACCATATATTTT. The chain carries TRBV6-1 and TRBJ1-3; TRBD1 agrees at 7 bases. Trimming cost V 9 bases and J 4 bases; bases outside gene matches: 6. The CDR3 runs 13 residues. CDR1 and CDR2 from the germline V gene are MNHNS and SASEGT.

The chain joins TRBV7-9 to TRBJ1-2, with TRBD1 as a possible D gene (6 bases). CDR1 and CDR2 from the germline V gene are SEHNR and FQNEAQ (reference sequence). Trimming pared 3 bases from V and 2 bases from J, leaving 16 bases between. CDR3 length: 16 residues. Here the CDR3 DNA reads TGTGCCAGCAGCTTCGCCGGGACACGGGGAAACTATGGCTACACCTTC. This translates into CASSFAGTRGNYGYTF.

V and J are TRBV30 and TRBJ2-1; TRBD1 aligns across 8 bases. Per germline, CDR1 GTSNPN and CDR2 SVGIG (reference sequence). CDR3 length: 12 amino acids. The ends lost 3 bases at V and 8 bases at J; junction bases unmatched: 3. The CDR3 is CAWRSDRDEQFF. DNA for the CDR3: TGTGCCTGGAGGTCGGACAGGGATGAGCAGTTCTTC.

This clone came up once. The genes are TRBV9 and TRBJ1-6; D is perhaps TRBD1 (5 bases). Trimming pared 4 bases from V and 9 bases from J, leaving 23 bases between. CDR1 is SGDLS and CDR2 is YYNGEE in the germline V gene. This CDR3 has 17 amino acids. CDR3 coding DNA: TGTGCCAGCAGCTCCCCCCCGTTCGGACGCGGGGCTTCACCCCTCCACTTT. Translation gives CASSSPPFGRGASPLHF.

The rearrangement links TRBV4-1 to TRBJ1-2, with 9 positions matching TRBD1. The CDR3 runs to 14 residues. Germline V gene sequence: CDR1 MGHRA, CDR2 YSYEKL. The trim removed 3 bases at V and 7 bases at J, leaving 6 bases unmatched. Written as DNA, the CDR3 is TGCGCCAGCAGCCACACAGGGGGCGTTTCTGGCTACACCTTC. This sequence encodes CASSHTGGVSGYTF.

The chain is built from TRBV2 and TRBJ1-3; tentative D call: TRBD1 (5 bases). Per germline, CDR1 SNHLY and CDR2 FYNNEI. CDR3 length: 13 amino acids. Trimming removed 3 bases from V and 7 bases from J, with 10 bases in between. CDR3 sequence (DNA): TGTGCCAGCAGTGAGCTCGGGGGGAACACCATATATTTT. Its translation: CASSELGGNTIYF.

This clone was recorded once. The CDR3 nucleotides are TGTGCCAGCAGCGTAGTTGGTTCGGGTGGGGGGAATGAGCAGTTCTTC. Translating gives CASSVVGSGGGNEQFF. The chain joins TRBV9 to TRBJ2-1, with a possible D match to TRBD2 (6 bases). The germline gives CDR1 SGDLS, CDR2 YYNGEE. Trimming left V 0 bases short and J 7 bases short, with 17 bases between. The CDR3 is made up of 16 amino acids.

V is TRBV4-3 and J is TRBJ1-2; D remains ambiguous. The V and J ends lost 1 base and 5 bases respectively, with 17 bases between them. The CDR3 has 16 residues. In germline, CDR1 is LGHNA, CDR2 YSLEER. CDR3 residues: CASSQGVGRELYGYTF. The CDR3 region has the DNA TGCGCCAGCAGCCAAGGAGTGGGCAGAGAGTTATATGGCTACACCTTC.

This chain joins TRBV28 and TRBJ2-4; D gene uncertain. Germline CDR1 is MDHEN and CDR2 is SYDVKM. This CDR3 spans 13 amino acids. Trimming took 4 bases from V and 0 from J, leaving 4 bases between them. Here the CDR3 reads CASSWLAKNIQYF. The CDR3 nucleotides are TGTGCCAGCAGTTGGCTAGCCAAAAACATTCAGTACTTC.

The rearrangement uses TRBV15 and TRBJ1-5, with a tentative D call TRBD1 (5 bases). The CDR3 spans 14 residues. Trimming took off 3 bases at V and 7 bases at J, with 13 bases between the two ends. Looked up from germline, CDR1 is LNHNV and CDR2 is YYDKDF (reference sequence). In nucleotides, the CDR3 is TGTGCCACCAGCAGCCCGGGGGGAGTGCAGCCCCAGCATTTT. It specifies CATSSPGGVQPQHF.

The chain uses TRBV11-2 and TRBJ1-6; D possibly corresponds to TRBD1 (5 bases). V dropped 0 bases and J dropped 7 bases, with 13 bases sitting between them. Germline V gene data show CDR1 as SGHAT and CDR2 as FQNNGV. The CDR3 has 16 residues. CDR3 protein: CASSLDRGGRNSPLHF. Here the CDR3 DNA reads TGTGCCAGCAGCTTAGATCGCGGGGGGAGGAATTCACCCCTCCACTTT.

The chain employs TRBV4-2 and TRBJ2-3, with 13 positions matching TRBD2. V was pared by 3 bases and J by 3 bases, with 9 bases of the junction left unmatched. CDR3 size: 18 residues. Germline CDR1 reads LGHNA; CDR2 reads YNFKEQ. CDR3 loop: CASSHGLAGVGGTDTQYF. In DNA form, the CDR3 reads TGTGCCAGCAGCCACGGACTAGCGGGAGTGGGTGGGACAGATACGCAGTATTTT.

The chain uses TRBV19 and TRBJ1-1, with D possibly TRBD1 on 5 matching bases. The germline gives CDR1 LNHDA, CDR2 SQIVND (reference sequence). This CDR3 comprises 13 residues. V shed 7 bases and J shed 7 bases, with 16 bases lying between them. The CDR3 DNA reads TGTGCCAGTATTGCGGCCCAGGGAGGTGAAGCTTTCTTT. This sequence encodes CASIAAQGGEAFF.

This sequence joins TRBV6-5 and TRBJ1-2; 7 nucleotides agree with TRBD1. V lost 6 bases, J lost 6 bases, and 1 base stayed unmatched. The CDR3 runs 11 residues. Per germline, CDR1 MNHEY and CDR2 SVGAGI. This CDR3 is CASSDRDGYTF. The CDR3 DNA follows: TGTGCCAGCAGCGACAGGGATGGCTACACCTTC.

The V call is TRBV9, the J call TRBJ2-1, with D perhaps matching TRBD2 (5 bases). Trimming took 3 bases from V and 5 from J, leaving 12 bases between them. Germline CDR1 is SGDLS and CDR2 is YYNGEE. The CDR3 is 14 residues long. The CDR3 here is CASSDLRGNNEQFF. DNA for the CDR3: TGTGCCAGCAGCGACCTACGGGGTAACAATGAGCAGTTCTTC.

The CDR3 nucleotides read TGTGCCAGCAGCTTGAGTGACAGGGCCGAGCAGTACGTC. Translating it yields CASSLSDRAEQYV. This chain connects TRBV7-6 to TRBJ2-7, with 7 bases lining up with TRBD1. The CDR3 sequence is 13 residues long. The V gene's germline CDR1 is SGHVS and CDR2 FNYEAQ. V shed 3 bases, J shed 6 bases, and the junction held 5 bases outside the gene matches.

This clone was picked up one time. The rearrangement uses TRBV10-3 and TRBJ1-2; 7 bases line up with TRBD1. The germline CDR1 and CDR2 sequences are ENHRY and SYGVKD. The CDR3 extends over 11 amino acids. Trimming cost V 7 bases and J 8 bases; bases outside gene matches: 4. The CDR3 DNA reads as TGTGCCATCATGGTGGGACAGGGCTACACCTTC. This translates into CAIMVGQGYTF.

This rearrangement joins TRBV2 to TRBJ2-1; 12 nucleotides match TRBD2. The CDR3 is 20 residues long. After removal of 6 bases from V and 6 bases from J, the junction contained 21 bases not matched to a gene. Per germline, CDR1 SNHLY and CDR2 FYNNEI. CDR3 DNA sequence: TGTGCCAGCAGCGCCCCCACCGGGACTAGCGGGTCAAAGAGGCTCAATGAGCAGTTCTTC. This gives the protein CASSAPTGTSGSKRLNEQFF.

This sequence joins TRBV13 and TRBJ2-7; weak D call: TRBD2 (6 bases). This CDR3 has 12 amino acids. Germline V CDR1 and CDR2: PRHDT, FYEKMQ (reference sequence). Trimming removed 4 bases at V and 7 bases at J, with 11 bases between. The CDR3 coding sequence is TGTGCCAGCAGCTCCGGGAGTTTAGAGCAGTACGTC. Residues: CASSSGSLEQYV.

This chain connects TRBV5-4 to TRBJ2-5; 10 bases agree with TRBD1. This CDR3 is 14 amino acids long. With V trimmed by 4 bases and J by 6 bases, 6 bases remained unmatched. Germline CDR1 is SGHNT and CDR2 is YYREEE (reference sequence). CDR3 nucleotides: TGTGCCAGCAGCGAGGGACAGGGGAGGCAGACCCAGTACTTC. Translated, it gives CASSEGQGRQTQYF.

The CDR3 is CASSGSGTGIPLSGNTIYF. Written as DNA, the CDR3 is TGTGCCAGCAGTGGGTCCGGGACAGGTATTCCCCTCTCTGGAAACACCATATATTTT. The chain carries TRBV6-1 and TRBJ1-3; 8 bases are a match to TRBD1. The CDR3 is 19 residues long. Germline V gene sequence: CDR1 MNHNS, CDR2 SASEGT. The ends lost 4 bases at V and 0 bases at J; junction bases unmatched: 14.

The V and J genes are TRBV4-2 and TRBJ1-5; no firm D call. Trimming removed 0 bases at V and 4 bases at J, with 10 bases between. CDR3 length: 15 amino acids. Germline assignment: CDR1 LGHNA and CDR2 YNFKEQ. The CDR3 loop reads CASSQDPGNNQPQHF. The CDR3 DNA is TGTGCCAGCAGCCAAGATCCAGGAAATAATCAGCCCCAGCATTTT.

The CDR3 loop reads CASSQDIGQGGFGQYF. The CDR3, as DNA: TGTGCCAGCAGCCAAGATATAGGACAGGGGGGCTTCGGGCAGTACTTC. The rearrangement links TRBV4-2 to TRBJ2-7; 10 nucleotides line up with TRBD1. J gave up 9 bases and V 0 bases, and 11 bases lay outside the gene matches. The CDR3 has 16 amino acids. Germline assignment: CDR1 LGHNA and CDR2 YNFKEQ.

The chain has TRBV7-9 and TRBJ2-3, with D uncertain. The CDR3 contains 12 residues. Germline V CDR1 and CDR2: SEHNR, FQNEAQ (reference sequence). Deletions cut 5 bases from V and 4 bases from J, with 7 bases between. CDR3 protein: CASSTTSDTQYF. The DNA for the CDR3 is TGTGCCAGCAGCACAACCTCAGATACGCAGTATTTT.

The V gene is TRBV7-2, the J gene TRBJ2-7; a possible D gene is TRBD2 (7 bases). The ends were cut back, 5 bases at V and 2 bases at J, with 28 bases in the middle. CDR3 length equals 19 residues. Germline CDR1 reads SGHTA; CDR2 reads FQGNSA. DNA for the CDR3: TGTGCCAGCAGCGCGCCCTATGGGGGGGCTAAAAGGTGGGCCTACGAGCAGTACGTC. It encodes CASSAPYGGAKRWAYEQYV.

Here the CDR3 reads CASSPVTGGVNQPQHF. The CDR3 DNA reads as TGTGCCAGCAGTCCGGTGACAGGGGGAGTCAATCAGCCCCAGCATTTT. The genes are TRBV25-1 and TRBJ1-5, with 9 positions matching TRBD1. CDR3 length: 16 residues. Trimming took 5 bases from V and 3 from J; bases not matched to a gene: 8. Germline assignment: CDR1 MGHDK and CDR2 SYGVNS.

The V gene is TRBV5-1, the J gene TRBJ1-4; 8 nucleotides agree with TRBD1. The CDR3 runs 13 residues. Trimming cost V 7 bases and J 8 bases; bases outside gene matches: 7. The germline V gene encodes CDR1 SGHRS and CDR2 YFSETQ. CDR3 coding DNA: TGCGCCAGCCGACAGGGGCGAGGGGAAAAACTGTTTTTT. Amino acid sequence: CASRQGRGEKLFF.

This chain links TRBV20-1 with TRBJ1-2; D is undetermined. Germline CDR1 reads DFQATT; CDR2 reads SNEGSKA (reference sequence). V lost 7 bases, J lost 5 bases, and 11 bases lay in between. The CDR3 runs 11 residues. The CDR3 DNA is TGCAGTGTATTTCCGGGGTATGGCTACACCTTC. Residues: CSVFPGYGYTF.